This T cell receptor (beta chain) came from a study of T-cell memory formation after mild COVID-19. About the study: Each donor largely had its own TCR clusters. General observations from the study: For second-wave clones that peaked at day 37, SARS-CoV-2 specificity went unverified. Contracting clones from day 15 to 85 had balanced CD4/CD8; later expanders favoured CD4+.

Regarding this clonotype: What it recognizes is unknown.

The V end was cut by 5 bases, the J end by 2 bases, with 19 bases between. Germline-derived CDR1 and CDR2 are MNHEY and SVGAGI. The CDR3 runs 16 residues. MiXCR, run by TCRdb on the 5' RACE reads, gives a single entry per CDR3 protein. The sample lists hundreds of thousands of distinct CDR3 sequences, more than 15% occurring once. The chain has TRBV6-5 and TRBJ2-7; tentative D call: TRBD1 (6 bases). This TCR came from an adult woman who had mild COVID-19 (a few samples of this study predate the infection). Cell type and time point are not known. The material sequenced was PBMCs or a T cell subset sorted from them (not recorded which). CDR3 sequence (DNA): TGTGCCAGCAGTCTCTCCACAGGGCGGATCGCCTACGAGCAGTACTTC. It specifies CASSLSTGRIAYEQYF.